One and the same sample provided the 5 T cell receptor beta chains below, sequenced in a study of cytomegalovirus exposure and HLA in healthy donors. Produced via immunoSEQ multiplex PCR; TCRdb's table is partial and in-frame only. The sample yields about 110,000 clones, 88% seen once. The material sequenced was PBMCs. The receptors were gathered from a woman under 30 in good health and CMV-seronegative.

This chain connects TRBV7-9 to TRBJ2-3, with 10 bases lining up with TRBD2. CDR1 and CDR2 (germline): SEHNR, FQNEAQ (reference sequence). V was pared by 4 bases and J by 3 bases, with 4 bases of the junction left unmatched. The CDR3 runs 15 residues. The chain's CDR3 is CASSWASGGTDTQYF. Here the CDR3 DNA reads TGTGCCAGCAGCTGGGCTAGCGGGGGAACAGATACGCAGTATTTT.

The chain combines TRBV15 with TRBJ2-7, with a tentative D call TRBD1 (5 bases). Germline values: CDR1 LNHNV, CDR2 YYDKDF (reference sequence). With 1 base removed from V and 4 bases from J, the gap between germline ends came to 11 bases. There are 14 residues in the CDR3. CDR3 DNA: TGTGCCACCAGCAGAGGGGGCTCCCTATACGAGCAGTACTTC. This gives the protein CATSRGGSLYEQYF.

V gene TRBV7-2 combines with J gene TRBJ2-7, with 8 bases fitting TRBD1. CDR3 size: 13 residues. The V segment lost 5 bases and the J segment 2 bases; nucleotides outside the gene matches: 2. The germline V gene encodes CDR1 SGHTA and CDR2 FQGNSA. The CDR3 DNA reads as TGTGCCAGCAGCCGACAGGGGCCCTACGAGCAGTACTTC. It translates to CASSRQGPYEQYF.

This chain's CDR3 is CASSPGSGYEQYF. For the CDR3, the DNA is TGCGCCAGCAGCCCAGGATCGGGGTACGAGCAGTACTTC. V usage is TRBV4-3 and J usage is TRBJ2-7, with D perhaps matching TRBD2 (5 bases). The CDR3 contains 13 residues. Germline CDR1 and CDR2: LGHNA and YSLEER. V was cut by 4 bases and J by 4 bases, with 11 bases left in between.

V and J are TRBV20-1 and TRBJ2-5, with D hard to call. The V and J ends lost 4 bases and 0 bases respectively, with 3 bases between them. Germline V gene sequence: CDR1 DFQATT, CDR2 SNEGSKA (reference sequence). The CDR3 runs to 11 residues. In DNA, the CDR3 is TGCAGTGCTACCGACCAAGAGACCCAGTACTTC. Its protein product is CSATDQETQYF.